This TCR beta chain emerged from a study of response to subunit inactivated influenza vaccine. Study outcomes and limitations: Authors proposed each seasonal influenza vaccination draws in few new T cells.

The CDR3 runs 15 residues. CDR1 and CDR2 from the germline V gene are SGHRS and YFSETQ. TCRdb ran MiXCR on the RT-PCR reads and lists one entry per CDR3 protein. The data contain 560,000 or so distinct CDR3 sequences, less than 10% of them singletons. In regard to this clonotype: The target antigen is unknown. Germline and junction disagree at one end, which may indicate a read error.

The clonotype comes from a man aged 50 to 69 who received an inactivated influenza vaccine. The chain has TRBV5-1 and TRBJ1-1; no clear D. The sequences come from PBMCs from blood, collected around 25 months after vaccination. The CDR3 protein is CASSLGILTNTEAFF. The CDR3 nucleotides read TGCGCCAGCAGTTTGGGGATTCTTACGAACACTGAAGCTTTCTTT.